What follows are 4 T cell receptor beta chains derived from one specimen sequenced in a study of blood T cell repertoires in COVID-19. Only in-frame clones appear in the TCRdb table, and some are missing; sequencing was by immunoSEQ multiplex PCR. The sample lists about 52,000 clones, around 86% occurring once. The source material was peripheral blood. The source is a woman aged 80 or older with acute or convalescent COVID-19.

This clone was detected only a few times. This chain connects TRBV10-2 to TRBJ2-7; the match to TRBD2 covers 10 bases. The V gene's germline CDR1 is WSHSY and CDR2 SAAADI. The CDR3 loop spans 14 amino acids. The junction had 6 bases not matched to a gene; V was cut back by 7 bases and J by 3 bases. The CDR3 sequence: CASTGTSDIYEQYF. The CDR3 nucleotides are TGCGCCAGCACCGGGACTAGCGACATCTACGAGCAGTACTTC.

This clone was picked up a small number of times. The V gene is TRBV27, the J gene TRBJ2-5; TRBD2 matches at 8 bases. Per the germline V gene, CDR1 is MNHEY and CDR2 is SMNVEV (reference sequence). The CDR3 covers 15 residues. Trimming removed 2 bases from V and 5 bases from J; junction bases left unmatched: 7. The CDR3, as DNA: TGTGCCAGCAGTTTAAGTGGGCTAGCGGGCGAGACCCAGTACTTC. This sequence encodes CASSLSGLAGETQYF.

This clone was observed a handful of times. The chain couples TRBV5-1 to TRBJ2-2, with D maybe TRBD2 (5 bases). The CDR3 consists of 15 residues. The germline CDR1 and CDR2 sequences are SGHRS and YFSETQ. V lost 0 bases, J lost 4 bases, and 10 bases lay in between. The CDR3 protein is CASSLGTPGTGELFF. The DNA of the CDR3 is TGCGCCAGCAGCTTGGGGACTCCCGGCACCGGGGAGCTGTTTTTT.

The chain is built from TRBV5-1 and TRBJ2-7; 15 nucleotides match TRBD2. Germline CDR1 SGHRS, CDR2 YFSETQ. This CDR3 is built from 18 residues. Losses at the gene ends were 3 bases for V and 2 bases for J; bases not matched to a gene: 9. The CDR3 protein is CASSSVPGLAGGAYEQYV. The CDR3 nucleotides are TGCGCCAGCAGCTCTGTCCCGGGACTAGCGGGAGGCGCCTACGAGCAGTACGTC.